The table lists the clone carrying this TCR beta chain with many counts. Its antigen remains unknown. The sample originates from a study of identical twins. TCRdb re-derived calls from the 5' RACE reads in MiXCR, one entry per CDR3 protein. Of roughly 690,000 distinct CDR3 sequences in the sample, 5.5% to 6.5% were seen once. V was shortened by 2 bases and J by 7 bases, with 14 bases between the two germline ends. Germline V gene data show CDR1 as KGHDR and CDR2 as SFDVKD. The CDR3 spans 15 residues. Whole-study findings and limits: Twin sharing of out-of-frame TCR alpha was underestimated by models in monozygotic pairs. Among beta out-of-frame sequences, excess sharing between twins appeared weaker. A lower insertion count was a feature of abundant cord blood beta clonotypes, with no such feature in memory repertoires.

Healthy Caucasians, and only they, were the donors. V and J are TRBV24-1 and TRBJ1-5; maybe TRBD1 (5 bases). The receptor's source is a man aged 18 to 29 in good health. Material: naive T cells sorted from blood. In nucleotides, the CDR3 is TGTGCCACCAGTGATTCCGGGGGGTACTTACAGCCCCAGCATTTT. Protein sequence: CATSDSGGYLQPQHF.